This T cell receptor beta chain was sequenced in a study of PD-L1 blockade in urothelial cancer. Time point: peripheral blood 6 weeks after treatment start. The protocol was immunoSEQ multiplex PCR, while the TCRdb copy is restricted to in-frame clones and leaves out a portion. The sample contains around 110,000 clones, about 89% of which appear only once. The V gene's germline CDR1 is MGHRA and CDR2 YSYEKL. The CDR3 totals 15 residues. After removal of 4 bases from V and 2 bases from J, the junction contained 8 bases not matched to a gene. This material consisted of PBMCs, taken around atezolizumab (anti-PD-L1) treatment. The chain recombines TRBV4-1 with TRBJ2-7; 7 nucleotides line up with TRBD1. The source of this sequence is a man aged 60-69 years with urothelial cancer. DNA of the CDR3: TGCGCCAGCAGCCTCTCCCGGGACAGCGCCTACGAGCAGTACTTC. Residues: CASSLSRDSAYEQYF.